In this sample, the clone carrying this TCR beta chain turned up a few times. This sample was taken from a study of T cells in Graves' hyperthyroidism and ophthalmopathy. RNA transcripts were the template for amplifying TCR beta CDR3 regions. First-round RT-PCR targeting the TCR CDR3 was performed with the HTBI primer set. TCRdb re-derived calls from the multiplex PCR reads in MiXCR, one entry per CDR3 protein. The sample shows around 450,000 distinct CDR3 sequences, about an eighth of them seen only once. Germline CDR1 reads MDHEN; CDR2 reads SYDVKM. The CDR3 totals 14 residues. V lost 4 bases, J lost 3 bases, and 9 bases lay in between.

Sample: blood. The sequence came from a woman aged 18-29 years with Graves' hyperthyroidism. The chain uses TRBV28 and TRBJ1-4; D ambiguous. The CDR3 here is CASSSPPPNEKLFF. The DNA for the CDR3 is TGTGCCAGCAGTTCCCCCCCCCCTAATGAAAAACTGTTTTTT.